This entry lists 32 T cell receptor beta chains sequenced from one sample in a study of shared clonotypes between healthy human individuals. The table came from immunoSEQ multiplex PCR; TCRdb's copy has only in-frame clones and leaves some out. This table holds some 680,000 clones, around 73% found once. The sample was memory CD4+ T cells sorted from blood. Described subset: CD45RA-negative fraction. Receptors were obtained from a woman aged 25 to 45 in good health.

In its sample, this clone was seen many times. Here the CDR3 reads CATSRGQREGKEQYF. In DNA, the CDR3 is TGTGCCACCAGCAGAGGTCAGCGGGAGGGCAAAGAGCAGTACTTC. The gene calls are TRBV15 and TRBJ2-7, with 10 bases aligning to TRBD2. The J segment lost 7 bases and the V segment lost 1 base, leaving 7 bases of the junction unmatched. The CDR3 is 15 amino acids. CDR1 and CDR2 (germline): LNHNV, YYDKDF (reference sequence).

V and J are TRBV5-1 and TRBJ2-7; 7 bases are shared with TRBD1. The V and J ends lost 4 bases and 5 bases, in that order; junction bases with no gene match: 6. CDR3 length equals 13 residues. Germline V CDR1 and CDR2: SGHRS, YFSETQ. CDR3 DNA sequence: TGCGCCAGCAGCCCGGACAGGCCTGACGAGCAGTACTTC. Translated: CASSPDRPDEQYF.

V is TRBV21-1 and J is TRBJ1-5. TRBV21-1 is classified as a pseudogene. This CDR3 comprises 15 residues. As DNA, the CDR3 is TGTGCCAGCAGCAAAGGAGGGGGGGGCAATCAGCCCCAGCATTTT. Translation: CASSKGGGGNQPQHF.

A few counts support this clone. The CDR3 nucleotides are TGTGCCAGCAGTTCTCCCCCAGGGAGCAATCAGCCCCAGCATTTT. Translating it yields CASSSPPGSNQPQHF. The chain employs TRBV6-6 and TRBJ1-5; D perhaps matches TRBD1 (5 bases). CDR1 is MNHNY, CDR2 SVGAGI, per germline (reference sequence). Trimming left V 4 bases short and J 1 base short, with 11 bases between. The CDR3 is 15 residues long.

J is TRBJ1-2 and V is TRBV30; D remains ambiguous. The germline V and J ends were trimmed by 5 bases and 6 bases, with 13 bases remaining between them. The CDR3 extends over 12 amino acids. Germline CDR1 is GTSNPN and CDR2 is SVGIG (reference sequence). As DNA, the CDR3 is TGTGCCTGGCCTAACAGTTTCCATGGCTACACCTTC. Its translation is CAWPNSFHGYTF.

The V gene is TRBV18, the J gene TRBJ2-5; 11 nucleotides align to TRBD2. The V and J ends lost 3 bases and 3 bases, in that order; junction bases with no gene match: 12. The CDR3 is 18 amino acids. Germline CDR1 is KGHSH and CDR2 is LQKENI. The CDR3 nucleotides are TGTGCCAGCTCACCGAGGTTAACTAGCGGGAGTTTGGAAGAGACCCAGTACTTC. Its protein is CASSPRLTSGSLEETQYF.

The chain employs TRBV6-4 and TRBJ2-7; TRBD1 might be the D (6 bases). Germline CDR1 MRHNA, CDR2 SNTAGT. V was cut by 0 bases and J by 6 bases, with 24 bases left in between. CDR3 length: 18 amino acids. The CDR3 bases are TGTGCCAGCAGTGACTCGAGACCACAGGTCCCCACCAGGGGCGAGCAGTACTTC. It specifies CASSDSRPQVPTRGEQYF.

A note on this clone: This specimen includes other DNA sequences encoding the same CDR3. V usage is TRBV10-1 and J usage is TRBJ2-7; possible D gene TRBD2, 5 bases. Trimming shortened V by 0 bases and J by 2 bases, and 11 bases separated the two germline ends. Germline-derived CDR1 and CDR2 are WNHNN and SYGVQD (reference sequence). This CDR3 contains 15 residues. CDR3 DNA sequence: TGCGCCAGCAGTGAGTCTTTAGACGGGACCTACGAGCAGTACTTC. Its protein product is CASSESLDGTYEQYF.

This clone was seen once. The rearrangement uses TRBV5-1 and TRBJ2-7, with 11 positions matching TRBD2. This CDR3 has 12 amino acids. Losses at the gene ends were 5 bases for V and 5 bases for J; bases not matched to a gene: 0. Germline V gene sequence: CDR1 SGHRS, CDR2 YFSETQ. The CDR3: CASSSGRDEQYF. Here the CDR3 DNA reads TGCGCCAGCAGTAGCGGGAGGGACGAGCAGTACTTC.

The chain couples TRBV11-2 to TRBJ1-1, with D maybe TRBD1 (5 bases). The CDR3 has 16 residues. Germline V gene data show CDR1 as SGHAT and CDR2 as FQNNGV. Trimming left V 5 bases short and J 4 bases short, with 20 bases between. CDR3 residues: CASSKGGSSRGTEAFF. In DNA form, the CDR3 reads TGTGCCAGCAGCAAGGGTGGATCGTCTAGGGGCACTGAAGCTTTCTTT.

The chain couples TRBV19 to TRBJ1-4; maybe TRBD1 (5 bases). Deletions cut 6 bases from V and 6 bases from J, with 17 bases between. The CDR3 covers 15 residues. Germline lookup yields CDR1 LNHDA and CDR2 SQIVND (reference sequence). In DNA, the CDR3 is TGTGCCAGTAGCCGGCCGGGACGAAGGGATGAAAAACTGTTTTTT. Translated: CASSRPGRRDEKLFF.

This CDR3 reads CASSLSWQLNTGELFF. The CDR3 DNA follows: TGTGCCAGCAGTTTAAGCTGGCAGTTAAACACCGGGGAGCTGTTTTTT. This sequence joins TRBV27 and TRBJ2-2; D uncertain. The CDR3 runs 16 residues. The V gene lost 2 bases and the J gene lost 2 bases, with 12 bases spanning the gap. Germline values: CDR1 MNHEY, CDR2 SMNVEV (reference sequence).

The chain employs TRBV5-1 and TRBJ2-7; no clear D gene. The CDR3 consists of 13 residues. V lost 4 bases and J 7 bases, leaving 15 bases between the germline ends. From germline, CDR1 is SGHRS and CDR2 YFSETQ. CDR3 nucleotides: TGCGCCAGCAGCAGGTTAAACGGAGAGGAGCAGTACTTC. This translates into CASSRLNGEEQYF. Drawing the rest from reference TRBV5-1 and TRBJ2-7, the complete variable domain is KAGVTQTPRYLIKTRGQQVTLSCSPISGHRSVSWYQQTPGQGLQFLFEYFSETQRNKGNFPGRFSGRQFSNSRSEMNVSTLELGDSALYLCASSRLNGEEQYFGPGTRLTVT.

The chain recombines TRBV5-4 with TRBJ1-1; a weak D match, TRBD1 (6 bases). Between the trimmed V and J ends, which lost 3 bases and 0 bases, there was a span of 15 bases. Germline CDR1 is SGHNT and CDR2 is YYREEE (reference sequence). The CDR3 length is 16 residues. CDR3 coding DNA: TGTGCCAGCAGCTCAGGACAGAACTCTTTGAACACTGAAGCTTTCTTT. This sequence encodes CASSSGQNSLNTEAFF.

The rearrangement uses TRBV19 and TRBJ1-1; tentatively, D is TRBD1 (5 bases). Deletions cut 4 bases from V and 4 bases from J, with 16 bases between. Germline V gene data show CDR1 as LNHDA and CDR2 as SQIVND (reference sequence). CDR3 size: 15 residues. For the CDR3, the DNA is TGTGCCAGTAGTACCCGGGACGGAGGGAGCACTGAAGCTTTCTTT. It yields the protein CASSTRDGGSTEAFF.

The J gene is TRBJ2-3, the V gene TRBV11-2, with D perhaps matching TRBD2 (6 bases). V gave up 5 bases and J gave up 0 bases, with 12 bases separating them. The germline V gene encodes CDR1 SGHAT and CDR2 FQNNGV. The CDR3 covers 15 residues. The CDR3 DNA is TGTGCCAGCAGCCCATACAGCGGGAGCACAGATACGCAGTATTTT. Protein sequence: CASSPYSGSTDTQYF.

The rearrangement links TRBV15 to TRBJ1-5; D gene unclear. This CDR3 contains 15 residues. The germline gives CDR1 LNHNV, CDR2 YYDKDF (reference sequence). Deletions cut 5 bases from V and 3 bases from J, with 14 bases between. The CDR3: CATSLESGYNQPQHF. CDR3 bases: TGTGCCACCAGCCTAGAGTCCGGTTACAATCAGCCCCAGCATTTT.

The chain has TRBV2 and TRBJ1-2, with 7 nucleotides matching TRBD1. V trimming: 6 bases; J trimming: 5 bases; junction bases outside the gene matches: 9. This CDR3 contains 14 residues. Germline V gene data show CDR1 as SNHLY and CDR2 as FYNNEI. CDR3 in DNA: TGTGCCAGCAGGCCTACCGGGACAGAGTATGGCTACACCTTC. Translation: CASRPTGTEYGYTF.

In DNA, the CDR3 is TGTGCCAGCAGTTTTAACCAAGAGCAGTTCTTC. Residues: CASSFNQEQFF. The chain uses TRBV28 and TRBJ2-1; D gene unclear. The V end was cut by 3 bases, the J end by 10 bases, with 7 bases between. In germline, CDR1 is MDHEN, CDR2 SYDVKM. This CDR3 has 11 residues. Complete variable domain (other parts from reference TRBV28 and TRBJ2-1): DVKVTQSSRYLVKRTGEKVFLECVQDMDHENMFWYRQDPGLGLRLIYFSYDVKMKEKGDIPEGYSVSREKKERFSLILESASTNQTSMYLCASSFNQEQFFGPGTRLTVL.

As for this clone: The identical CDR3 is also encoded by other nucleotide sequences in the sample. The chain recombines TRBV29-1 with TRBJ2-1, with D perhaps TRBD1 or TRBD2 (5 bases each). The germline V gene encodes CDR1 SQVTM and CDR2 ANQGSEA. Trimming took 4 bases from V and 2 from J, leaving 15 bases between them. This CDR3 spans 15 amino acids. CDR3 amino acids: CSVVGGGGAYNEQFF. The CDR3 nucleotides read TGCAGCGTTGTCGGAGGTGGGGGAGCCTACAATGAGCAGTTCTTC.

This clone was counted once. CDR3 in DNA: TGTGCCATCAGTGAGACTCAGTTCCACGAGCAGTACTTC. Protein sequence: CAISETQFHEQYF. The chain couples TRBV10-3 to TRBJ2-7; D unclear. CDR1 and CDR2 from the germline V gene are ENHRY and SYGVKD. With 2 bases removed from V and 5 bases from J, the gap between germline ends came to 10 bases. The CDR3 totals 13 residues.

J is TRBJ2-1 and V is TRBV19; D might be TRBD2 (5 bases). Trimming stripped 8 bases from V and 6 bases from J, with 20 bases between. Germline CDR1 reads LNHDA; CDR2 reads SQIVND (reference sequence). The CDR3 extends over 15 amino acids. DNA of the CDR3: TGTGCCAGTTCTTTTGGAGCTTTCGCGGGCAATGAGCAGTTCTTC. Amino acids: CASSFGAFAGNEQFF.

This clone was seen once. The J gene is TRBJ1-5, the V gene TRBV19, with TRBD1 as a possible D gene (6 bases). CDR1 is LNHDA, CDR2 SQIVND, per germline (reference sequence). V was clipped by 2 bases and J by 6 bases, with 11 bases between them. The CDR3 consists of 14 residues. The CDR3 nucleotides read TGTGCCAGTAGTATAAATCAGGGGACTCAGCCCCAGCATTTT. Translated: CASSINQGTQPQHF.

This clone came up many times. V gene TRBV7-6 combines with J gene TRBJ1-5; perhaps TRBD1 as D (6 bases). The CDR3 sequence is 13 residues long. Between the trimmed V and J ends, which lost 8 bases and 7 bases, there was a span of 15 bases. The germline gives CDR1 SGHVS, CDR2 FNYEAQ. The chain's CDR3 is CASGTGQEQPQHF. The CDR3 DNA follows: TGTGCCAGCGGAACAGGGCAGGAACAGCCCCAGCATTTT.

The sample holds a few counts of this clone. This rearrangement joins TRBV19 to TRBJ1-1; a weak D match, TRBD1 (5 bases). Per germline, CDR1 LNHDA and CDR2 SQIVND (reference sequence). Trimming took 10 bases from V and 1 from J, leaving 10 bases between them. This CDR3 has 12 residues. As DNA, the CDR3 is TGTGCCATGGGTGGGGGGAACACTGAAGCTTTCTTT. Protein sequence: CAMGGGNTEAFF.

The sample holds a few counts of this clone. The J gene is TRBJ1-5, the V gene TRBV19, with unresolved D. Trimming took off 1 base at V and 6 bases at J, with 7 bases between the two ends. The CDR3 sequence is 13 residues long. CDR1 LNHDA and CDR2 SQIVND come from the germline V gene (reference sequence). The CDR3 DNA follows: TGTGCCAGTAGTATAGCATTGGGTCAGCCCCAGCATTTT. It translates to CASSIALGQPQHF. Together with reference TRBV19 and TRBJ1-5, the CDR3 gives the full variable domain: DGGITQSPKYLFRKEGQNVTLSCEQNLNHDAMYWYRQDPGQGLRLIYYSQIVNDFQKGDIAEGYSVSREKKESFPLTVTSAQKNPTAFYLCASSIALGQPQHFGDGTRLSIL.

This chain joins TRBV16 and TRBJ1-5; 7 nucleotides agree with TRBD1. Germline CDR1 KGHSY, CDR2 FQNENV. Trimming at V came to 0 bases and at J to 2 bases, leaving 7 bases not matched to a gene. The CDR3 loop spans 17 amino acids. CDR3 bases: TGTGCCAGCAGCCAATCAGTGAGACAGGGACGCAATCAGCCCCAGCATTTT. Residues: CASSQSVRQGRNQPQHF.

This chain uses TRBV19 with TRBJ2-3, with D unresolved. The germline V and J ends were trimmed by 3 bases and 4 bases, with 5 bases remaining between them. The CDR3 is 12 amino acids. Germline V gene sequence: CDR1 LNHDA, CDR2 SQIVND (reference sequence). The CDR3 nucleotides are TGTGCCAGTAGTATGTGGGCAGATACGCAGTATTTT. Translating gives CASSMWADTQYF.

CDR3 sequence (DNA): TGTGCCAGTACAGGGGATTTGTATGGCTACACCTTC. Translated, it gives CASTGDLYGYTF. The rearrangement joins TRBV19 to TRBJ1-2; maybe TRBD1 (6 bases). Trimming removed 7 bases at V and 5 bases at J, with 11 bases between. Per germline, CDR1 LNHDA and CDR2 SQIVND (reference sequence). The CDR3 length is 12 residues.

The V call is TRBV30, the J call TRBJ1-4; D is unresolved. Germline V lookup: CDR1 GTSNPN, CDR2 SVGIG (reference sequence). The CDR3 is 17 residues long. The V and J ends lost 2 bases and 3 bases respectively, with 19 bases between them. The DNA of the CDR3 is TGTGCCTGGAGTTTGAGGAGCTCAATACCTTCTAATGAAAAACTGTTTTTT. Its protein is CAWSLRSSIPSNEKLFF.

This clone was counted a single time. V usage is TRBV30 and J usage is TRBJ2-3; 10 bases map to TRBD2. The germline V gene has CDR1 GTSNPN and CDR2 SVGIG (reference sequence). V shed 4 bases, J shed 0 bases, and the junction held 4 bases outside the gene matches. CDR3 length: 15 residues. The CDR3 coding sequence is TGTGCCTGGACTAGCGGGAGAAGTAGCACAGATACGCAGTATTTT. Residues: CAWTSGRSSTDTQYF.

J is TRBJ2-2 and V is TRBV5-5; 7 bases fit TRBD2. The CDR3 totals 15 residues. The junction had 8 bases not matched to a gene; V was cut back by 2 bases and J by 7 bases. CDR1 is SGHKS and CDR2 is YYEKEE in the germline V gene (reference sequence). The DNA of the CDR3 is TGTGCCAGCAGCTTTGGCGGGAGATACGGCGGGGAGCTGTTTTTT. This translates into CASSFGGRYGGELFF.